These 19 T cell receptor beta chains were sequenced from one sample in a study of regulatory T cells in long-lasting Graves disease. Time point meaning: newly diagnosed GD, antithyroid drugs for less than 3 months. PBMCs were the source of the RNA used for TCR sequencing. Arm-PCR of CDR3 regions and iRepertoire HTBI primers were the basis on which TCR beta libraries were built. One entry per CDR3 protein results from TCRdb running MiXCR on the multiplex PCR reads. The table records 400,000 to 500,000 distinct CDR3 sequences, under 15% of them present only once. These data are also associated with another study on T cells in Graves' hyperthyroidism and ophthalmopathy.

The source was peripheral blood mononuclear cells (PBMCs), collected at new diagnosis, from a patient treated with antithyroid drugs. The receptors come from a woman aged 25 to 39 with Graves disease.

This clonotype was seen repeatedly, ten times or more. The chain couples TRBV12-3 or TRBV12-4 to TRBJ2-5; D uncertain. Between the trimmed V and J ends, which lost 1 base and 4 bases, there was a span of 10 bases. CDR3 size: 14 residues. The CDR3 coding sequence is TGTGCCAGCAGTTTAGGCGGCTATGCAGAGACCCAGTACTTC. It translates to CASSLGGYAETQYF.

This clonotype was seen many times. The chain carries TRBV11-2 and TRBJ2-1, with D unresolved. Germline V gene sequence: CDR1 SGHAT, CDR2 FQNNGV. V was pared by 1 base and J by 0 bases, with 10 bases between. The CDR3 is made up of 16 amino acids. DNA of the CDR3: TGTGCCAGCAGCTTAGTTGTCATTAGCTCCTACAATGAGCAGTTCTTC. Amino acids: CASSLVVISSYNEQFF. Full variable domain (missing parts from reference TRBV11-2 and TRBJ2-1): EAGVAQSPRYKIIEKRQSVAFWCNPISGHATLYWYQQILGQGPKLLIQFQNNGVVDDSQLPKDRFSAERLKGVDSTLKIQPAKLEDSAVYLCASSLVVISSYNEQFFGPGTRLTVL.

This clonotype has only a few counts. The gene calls are TRBV27 and TRBJ2-6; 9 bases are a match to TRBD1. Germline lookup yields CDR1 MNHEY and CDR2 SMNVEV (reference sequence). The CDR3 has 17 residues. V lost 2 bases, J lost 3 bases, and 5 bases stayed unmatched. The CDR3 spells CASSLGTGGGGANVLTF. DNA for the CDR3: TGTGCCAGCAGTTTAGGTACAGGGGGCGGTGGGGCCAACGTCCTGACTTTC.

Ten or more counts support this clonotype. The CDR3 region has the DNA TGTGCCAGCAGTGAATTTCATCCCTACGAGCAGTACTTC. The encoded protein is CASSEFHPYEQYF. The chain links TRBV2 to TRBJ2-7; D uncertain. With 2 bases removed from V and 2 bases from J, the gap between germline ends came to 7 bases. The V gene's germline CDR1 is SNHLY and CDR2 FYNNEI. The CDR3 has 13 amino acids.

The sample holds many counts of this clonotype. The V gene is TRBV13, the J gene TRBJ2-7; the D is unclear. V was pared by 0 bases and J by 6 bases, with 9 bases between. Per germline, CDR1 PRHDT and CDR2 FYEKMQ (reference sequence). The CDR3 loop spans 13 amino acids. In DNA, the CDR3 is TGTGCCAGCAGCTTAGGCGAAACTACCGAGCAGTACTTC. Protein: CASSLGETTEQYF. The full variable domain, rest sourced from reference TRBV13 and TRBJ2-7, is AAGVIQSPRHLIKEKRETATLKCYPIPRHDTVYWYQQGPGQDPQFLISFYEKMQSDKGSIPDRFSAQQFSDYHSELNMSSLELGDSALYFCASSLGETTEQYFGPGTRLTVT.

This clonotype has a handful of counts. The CDR3 here is CASSDIDGYTF. CDR3 DNA: TGCGCCAGCAGTGATATTGATGGCTACACCTTC. This chain joins TRBV10-2 and TRBJ1-2; D gene unclear. This CDR3 has 11 amino acids. The V end lost 3 bases, the J end lost 6 bases, and 5 bases lay between the germline ends. The germline V gene has CDR1 WSHSY and CDR2 SAAADI.

This clonotype was seen at least ten times. The DNA of the CDR3 is TGCAGCGTGGGCGGGCAGTCCTATGGCTACACCTTC. This encodes CSVGGQSYGYTF. This rearrangement joins TRBV29-1 to TRBJ1-2; D gene uncertain. The CDR3 has 12 residues. V dropped 6 bases and J dropped 4 bases, with 12 bases sitting between them. Germline V gene sequence: CDR1 SQVTM, CDR2 ANQGSEA.

The chain uses TRBV12-3 or TRBV12-4 and TRBJ2-1; no firm D call. The CDR3 length is 12 residues. V gave up 2 bases and J gave up 9 bases, with 8 bases separating them. The CDR3 nucleotides read TGTGCCAGCAGTTTAAGTTCGTTTGAGCAGTTCTTC. It encodes CASSLSSFEQFF.

This clonotype showed up just a few times. This may be a read error, as it is one base from a much larger clone. The V gene is TRBV30, the J gene TRBJ1-2, with D uncertain. The CDR3 is 14 residues long. Germline CDR1 is GTSNPN and CDR2 is SVGIG (reference sequence). In DNA form, the CDR3 reads TGTGCCTGGAGTGTAAGTCCGGTCATCTATGGCCACACCTTC. Translated: CAWSVSPVIYGHTF.

This clonotype has at least ten counts. The chain has TRBV20-1 and TRBJ2-7; 10 nucleotides agree with TRBD1. V was clipped by 7 bases and J by 3 bases; unmatched bases: 12. The CDR3 spans 15 residues. In germline, CDR1 is DFQATT, CDR2 SNEGSKA (reference sequence). DNA for the CDR3: TGCAGTGTCACCCCTCGACAGGGGGCCGACTACGAGCAGTACTTC. Its protein product is CSVTPRQGADYEQYF.

The chain combines TRBV5-1 with TRBJ2-5; D gene uncertain. The CDR3 is 13 amino acids. CDR1 is SGHRS and CDR2 is YFSETQ in the germline V gene. Trimming pared 2 bases from V and 1 base from J, leaving 6 bases between. CDR3 nucleotide sequence: TGCGCCAGCAGCTTCGCATTCCAAGAGACCCAGTACTTC. Encoded protein: CASSFAFQETQYF.

The table lists this clonotype with many counts. J is TRBJ2-2 and V is TRBV6-1; D remains ambiguous. From germline, CDR1 is MNHNS and CDR2 SASEGT. Trimming pared 6 bases from V and 3 bases from J, leaving 8 bases between. CDR3 size: 13 residues. The CDR3 spells CASRDLHTGELFF. The CDR3 DNA reads as TGTGCCAGCAGGGACCTCCACACCGGGGAGCTGTTTTTT.

This chain joins TRBV5-1 and TRBJ2-7, with D maybe TRBD2 (6 bases). The germline CDR1 and CDR2 sequences are SGHRS and YFSETQ. The V end was cut by 6 bases, the J end by 5 bases, with 15 bases between. This CDR3 spans 13 amino acids. CDR3 nucleotide sequence: TGCGCCAGCACTCACGGAGGGGAACACGAGCAGTACTTC. It codes for CASTHGGEHEQYF.

Ten or more counts support this clonotype. The V call is TRBV10-3, the J call TRBJ2-7, with 7 bases matching TRBD1. This CDR3 contains 13 residues. J lost 11 bases, V lost 5 bases, and 12 bases had no gene match. Germline values: CDR1 ENHRY, CDR2 SYGVKD. In DNA form, the CDR3 reads TGTGCCATCAGTCCAGGGACAGAGGGCCAGGAGTACTTC. Translation gives CAISPGTEGQEYF.

J is TRBJ1-4 and V is TRBV7-2; D remains unclear. This CDR3 is 15 amino acids long. The germline V gene has CDR1 SGHTA and CDR2 FQGNSA. V was clipped by 5 bases and J by 0 bases, with 10 bases between them. The CDR3 sequence is CASSPDIATNEKLFF. The CDR3 DNA reads TGTGCCAGCAGCCCTGACATTGCAACTAATGAAAAACTGTTTTTT.

This clonotype was observed a handful of times. The gene calls are TRBV13 and TRBJ2-1; 8 positions agree with TRBD2. The CDR3 consists of 13 residues. V lost 3 bases and J lost 6; bases outside the gene matches: 1. Germline V gene lookup returns CDR1 PRHDT and CDR2 FYEKMQ (reference sequence). CDR3: CASSFAGGNEQFF. The CDR3 DNA reads as TGTGCCAGCAGCTTTGCGGGAGGCAATGAGCAGTTCTTC.

V gene TRBV20-1 combines with J gene TRBJ1-2, with D unresolved. The CDR3 totals 10 residues. Trimming took 3 bases from V and 6 from J, leaving 5 bases between them. Germline CDR1 and CDR2: DFQATT and SNEGSKA (reference sequence). CDR3 residues: CSASGDGYTF. The CDR3 coding sequence is TGCAGTGCTAGTGGGGATGGCTACACCTTC.

The table lists this clonotype with many counts. The chain couples TRBV20-1 to TRBJ2-1; maybe TRBD1 (5 bases). This CDR3 is built from 16 residues. V was clipped by 6 bases and J by 6 bases, with 24 bases between them. Germline loops: CDR1 DFQATT, CDR2 SNEGSKA (reference sequence). The CDR3 coding sequence is TGCAGTGCCCGAAGGGGCCCACCCATTCAGGGCAATGAGCAGTTCTTC. It yields the protein CSARRGPPIQGNEQFF.

This clonotype was seen a few times. A much bigger clone sits one base away, suggesting this may be a read error. The CDR3 DNA is TGTGCCTGGCGTGCCCGCTTCAATCAGCCCCAGCATTTT. Its translation is CAWRARFNQPQHF. The chain combines TRBV30 with TRBJ1-5, with no clear D. The CDR3 runs 13 residues. Germline V gene lookup returns CDR1 GTSNPN and CDR2 SVGIG (reference sequence). V was shortened by 5 bases and J by 3 bases, with 11 bases between the two germline ends.